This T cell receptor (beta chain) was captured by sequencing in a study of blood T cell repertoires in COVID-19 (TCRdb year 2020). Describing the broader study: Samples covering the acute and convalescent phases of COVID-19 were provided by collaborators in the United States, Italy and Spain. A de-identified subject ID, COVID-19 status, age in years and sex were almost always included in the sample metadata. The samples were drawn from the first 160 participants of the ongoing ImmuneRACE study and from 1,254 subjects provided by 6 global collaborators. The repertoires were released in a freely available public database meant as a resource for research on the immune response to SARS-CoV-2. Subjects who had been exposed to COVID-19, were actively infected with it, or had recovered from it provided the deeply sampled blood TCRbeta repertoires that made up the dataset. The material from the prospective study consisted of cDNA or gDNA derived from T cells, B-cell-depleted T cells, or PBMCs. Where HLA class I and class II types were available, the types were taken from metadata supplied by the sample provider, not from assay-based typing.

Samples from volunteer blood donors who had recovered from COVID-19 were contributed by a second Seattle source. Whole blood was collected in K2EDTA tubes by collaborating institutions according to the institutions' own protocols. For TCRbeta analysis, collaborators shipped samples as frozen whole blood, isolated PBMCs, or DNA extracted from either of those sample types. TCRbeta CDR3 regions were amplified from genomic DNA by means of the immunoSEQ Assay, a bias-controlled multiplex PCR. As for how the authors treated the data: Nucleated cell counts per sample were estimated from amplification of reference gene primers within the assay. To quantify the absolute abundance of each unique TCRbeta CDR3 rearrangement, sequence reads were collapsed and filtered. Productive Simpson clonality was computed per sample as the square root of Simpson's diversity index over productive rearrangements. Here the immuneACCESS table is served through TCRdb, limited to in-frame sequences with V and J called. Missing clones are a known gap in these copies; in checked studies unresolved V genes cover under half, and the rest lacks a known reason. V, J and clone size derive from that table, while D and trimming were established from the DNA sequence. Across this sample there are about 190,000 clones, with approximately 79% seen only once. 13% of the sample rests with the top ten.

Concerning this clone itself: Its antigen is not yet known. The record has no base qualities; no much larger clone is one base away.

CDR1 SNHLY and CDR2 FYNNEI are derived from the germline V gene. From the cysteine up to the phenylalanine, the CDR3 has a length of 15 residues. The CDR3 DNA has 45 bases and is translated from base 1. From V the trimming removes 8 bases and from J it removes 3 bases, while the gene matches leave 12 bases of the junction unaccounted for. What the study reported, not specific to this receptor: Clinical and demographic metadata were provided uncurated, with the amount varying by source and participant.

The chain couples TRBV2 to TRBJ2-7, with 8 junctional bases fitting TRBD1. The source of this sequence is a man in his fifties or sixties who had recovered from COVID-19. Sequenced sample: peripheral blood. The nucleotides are TGTGCCAGCGCTGGGACGGTCAGGGGGCTCTACGAGCAGTACTTC. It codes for CASAGTVRGLYEQYF.